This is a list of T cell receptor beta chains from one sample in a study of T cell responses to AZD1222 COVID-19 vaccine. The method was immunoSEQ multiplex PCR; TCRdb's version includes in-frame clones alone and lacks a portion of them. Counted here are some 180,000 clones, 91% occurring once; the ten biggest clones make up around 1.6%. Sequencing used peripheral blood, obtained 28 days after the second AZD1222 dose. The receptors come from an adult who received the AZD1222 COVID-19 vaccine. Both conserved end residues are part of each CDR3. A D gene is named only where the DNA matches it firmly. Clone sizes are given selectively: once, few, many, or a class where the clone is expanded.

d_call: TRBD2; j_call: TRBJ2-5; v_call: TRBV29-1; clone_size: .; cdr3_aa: CSVPAGSGVPQYF; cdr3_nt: TGCAGCGTCCCAGCGGGGAGCGGGGTGCCCCAGTACTTC
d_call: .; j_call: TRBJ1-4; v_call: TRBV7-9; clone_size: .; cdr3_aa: CASSHRTDWEGSKEKLFF; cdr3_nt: TGTGCCAGCAGCCACAGGACAGACTGGGAGGGATCCAAAGAAAAACTGTTTTTT
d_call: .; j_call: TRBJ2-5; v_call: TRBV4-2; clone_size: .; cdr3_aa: CASSPSVRQAQETQYF; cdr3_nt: TGTGCCAGCAGCCCGTCCGTGAGACAGGCACAAGAGACCCAGTACTTC
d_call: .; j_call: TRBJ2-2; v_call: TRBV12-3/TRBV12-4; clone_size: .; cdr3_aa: CASSFGKYGELFF; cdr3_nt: TGTGCCAGCAGTTTTGGGAAGTACGGGGAGCTGTTTTTT
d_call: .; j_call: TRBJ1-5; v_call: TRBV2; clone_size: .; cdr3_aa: CASSDRRGNQPQHF; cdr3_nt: TGTGCCAGCAGTGACAGGAGGGGCAATCAGCCCCAGCATTTT
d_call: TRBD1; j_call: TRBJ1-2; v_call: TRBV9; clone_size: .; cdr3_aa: CASSSGQGGKNYGYTF; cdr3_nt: TGTGCCAGCAGCTCCGGACAGGGAGGGAAAAACTATGGCTACACCTTC
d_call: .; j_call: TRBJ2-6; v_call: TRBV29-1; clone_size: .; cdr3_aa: CSVEVSGANVLTF; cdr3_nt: TGCAGCGTGGAGGTCTCTGGGGCCAACGTCCTGACTTTC
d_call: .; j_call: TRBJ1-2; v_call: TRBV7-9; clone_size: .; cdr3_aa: CASSSGQGRGYTF; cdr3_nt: TGTGCCAGCAGCTCCGGCCAGGGCCGCGGCTACACCTTC
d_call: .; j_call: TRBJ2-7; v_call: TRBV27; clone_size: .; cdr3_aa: CASSLGQGLPYEQYF; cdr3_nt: TGTGCCAGCAGTTTGGGTCAGGGGCTCCCCTACGAGCAGTACTTC
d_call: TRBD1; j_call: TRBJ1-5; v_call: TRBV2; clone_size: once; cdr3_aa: CASSKQGPGQPQHF; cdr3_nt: TGTGCCAGCAGTAAACAGGGGCCCGGTCAGCCCCAGCATTTT
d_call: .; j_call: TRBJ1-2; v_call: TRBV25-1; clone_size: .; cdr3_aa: CASSEWEGNSGYTF; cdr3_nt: TGTGCCAGCAGTGAATGGGAAGGGAACTCTGGCTACACCTTC
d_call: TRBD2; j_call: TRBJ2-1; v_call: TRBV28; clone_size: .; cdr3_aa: CASSLLVPSGTSGRGLQFF; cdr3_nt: TGTGCCAGCAGTTTATTGGTCCCCTCCGGGACTAGCGGGAGAGGACTGCAGTTCTTC
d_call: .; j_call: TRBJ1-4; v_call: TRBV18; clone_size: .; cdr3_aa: CASSPGEQGPNEKLFF; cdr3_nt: TGTGCCAGCTCACCAGGTGAACAGGGACCTAATGAAAAACTGTTTTTT
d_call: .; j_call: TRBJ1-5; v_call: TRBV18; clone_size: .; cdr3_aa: CASSPDSNQPQHF; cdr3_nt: TGTGCCAGCTCACCGGACAGCAATCAGCCCCAGCATTTT
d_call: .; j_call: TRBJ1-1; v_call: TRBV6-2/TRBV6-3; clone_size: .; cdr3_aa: CASSYLGTGGTEAFF; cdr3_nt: TGTGCCAGCAGTTACCTAGGGACGGGCGGCACTGAAGCTTTCTTT
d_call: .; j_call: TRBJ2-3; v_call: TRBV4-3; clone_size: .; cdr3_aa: CASSLGGSTDTQYF; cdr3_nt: TGCGCCAGCAGCCTGGGGGGTAGCACAGATACGCAGTATTTT
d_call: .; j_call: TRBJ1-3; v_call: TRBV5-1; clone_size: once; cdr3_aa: CASSAQGTNSGNTIYF; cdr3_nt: TGCGCCAGCAGCGCTCAGGGAACTAACTCTGGAAACACCATATATTTT
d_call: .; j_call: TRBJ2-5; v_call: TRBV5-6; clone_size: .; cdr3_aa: CASSPGTTGQETQYF; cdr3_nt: TGTGCCAGCAGCCCCGGCACGACAGGACAAGAGACCCAGTACTTC
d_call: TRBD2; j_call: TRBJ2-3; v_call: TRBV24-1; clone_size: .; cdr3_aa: CATSDTSGGAWGTDTQYF; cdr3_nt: TGTGCCACCAGTGATACTAGCGGGGGGGCCTGGGGCACAGATACGCAGTATTTT
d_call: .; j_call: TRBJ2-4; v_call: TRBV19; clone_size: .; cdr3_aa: CASSIENRQGGKNIQYF; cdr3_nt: TGTGCCAGTAGTATAGAAAATCGGCAGGGAGGCAAAAACATTCAGTACTTC
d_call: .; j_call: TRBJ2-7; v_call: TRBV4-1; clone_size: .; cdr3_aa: CASSLDRTGPYYEQYF; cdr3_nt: TGCGCCAGCAGCCTAGATCGCACAGGTCCCTATTACGAGCAGTACTTC
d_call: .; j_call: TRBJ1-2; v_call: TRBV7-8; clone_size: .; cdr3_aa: CASSKTGATNYGYTF; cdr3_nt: TGTGCCAGCAGCAAAACTGGAGCTACTAACTATGGCTACACCTTC
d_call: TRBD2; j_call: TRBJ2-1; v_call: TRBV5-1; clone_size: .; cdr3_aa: CASSSLGLADNEQFF; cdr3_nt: TGCGCCAGCAGCTCCTTGGGACTAGCGGACAATGAGCAGTTCTTC
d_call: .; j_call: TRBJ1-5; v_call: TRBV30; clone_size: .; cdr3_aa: CAWSVGGARQPQHF; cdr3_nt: TGTGCCTGGAGTGTCGGGGGGGCTCGACAGCCCCAGCATTTT
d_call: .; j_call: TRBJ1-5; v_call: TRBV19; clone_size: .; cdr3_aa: CASSMDRQRPQHF; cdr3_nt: TGTGCCAGTAGTATGGACCGGCAGAGGCCCCAGCATTTT
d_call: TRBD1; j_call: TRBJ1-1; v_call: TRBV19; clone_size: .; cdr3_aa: CASSIGLQGTGTEAFF; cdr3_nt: TGTGCCAGTAGTATAGGATTACAGGGGACGGGGACTGAAGCTTTCTTT
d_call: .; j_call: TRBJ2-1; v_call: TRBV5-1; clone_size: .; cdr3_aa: CASSLYFSGDPYNEQFF; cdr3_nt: TGCGCCAGCAGCTTGTATTTTAGCGGTGATCCCTACAATGAGCAGTTCTTC
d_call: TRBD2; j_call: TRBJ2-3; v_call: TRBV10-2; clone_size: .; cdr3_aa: CASRGLAGVLDTQYF; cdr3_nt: TGCGCCAGCAGAGGACTAGCGGGAGTTCTTGATACGCAGTATTTT
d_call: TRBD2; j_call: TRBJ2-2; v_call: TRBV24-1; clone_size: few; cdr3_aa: CATSDYNSGRANGELFF; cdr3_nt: TGTGCCACCAGTGATTACAATAGCGGGAGGGCTAACGGGGAGCTGTTTTTT
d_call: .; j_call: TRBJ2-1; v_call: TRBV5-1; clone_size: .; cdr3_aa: CASSLLGNEQFF; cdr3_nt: TGCGCCAGCAGCTTGCTCGGTAATGAGCAGTTCTTC
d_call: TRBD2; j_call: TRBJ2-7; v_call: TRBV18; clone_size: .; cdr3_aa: CASSPPGLAGEQYF; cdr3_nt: TGTGCCAGCTCACCACCGGGACTAGCGGGCGAGCAGTACTTC
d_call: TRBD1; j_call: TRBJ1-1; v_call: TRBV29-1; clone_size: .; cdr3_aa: CSVSDRGSTEAFF; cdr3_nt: TGCAGCGTTTCGGACAGGGGCTCAACTGAAGCTTTCTTT
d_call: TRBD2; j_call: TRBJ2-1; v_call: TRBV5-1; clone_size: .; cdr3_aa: CASSLVASGGYNEQFF; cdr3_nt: TGCGCCAGCAGCTTGGTAGCTAGCGGGGGATACAATGAGCAGTTCTTC
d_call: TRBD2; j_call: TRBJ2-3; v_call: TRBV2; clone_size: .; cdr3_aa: CASSSGLATDTQYF; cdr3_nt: TGTGCCAGCAGTTCGGGACTAGCAACAGATACGCAGTATTTT
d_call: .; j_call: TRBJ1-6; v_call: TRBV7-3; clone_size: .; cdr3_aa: CASSLGPYNSPLHF; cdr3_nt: TGTGCCAGCAGCTTGGGGCCCTATAATTCACCCCTCCACTTT
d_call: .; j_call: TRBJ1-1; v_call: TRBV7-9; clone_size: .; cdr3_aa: CASSSQGVF; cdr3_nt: TGTGCCAGCAGCTCGCAGGGCGTCTTT